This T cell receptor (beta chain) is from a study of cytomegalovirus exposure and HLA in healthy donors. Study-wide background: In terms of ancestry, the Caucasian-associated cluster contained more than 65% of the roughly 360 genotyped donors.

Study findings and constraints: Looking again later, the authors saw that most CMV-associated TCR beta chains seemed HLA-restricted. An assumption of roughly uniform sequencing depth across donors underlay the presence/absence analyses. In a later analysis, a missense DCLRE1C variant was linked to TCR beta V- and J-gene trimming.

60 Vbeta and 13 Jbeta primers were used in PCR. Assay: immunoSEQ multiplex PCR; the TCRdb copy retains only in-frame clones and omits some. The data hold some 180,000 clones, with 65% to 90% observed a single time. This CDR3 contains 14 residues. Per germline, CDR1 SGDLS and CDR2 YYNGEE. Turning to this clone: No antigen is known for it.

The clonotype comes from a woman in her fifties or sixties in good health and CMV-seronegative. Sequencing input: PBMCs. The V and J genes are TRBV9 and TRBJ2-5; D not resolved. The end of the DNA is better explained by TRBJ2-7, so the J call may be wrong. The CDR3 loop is CASSSDSISYEQYF. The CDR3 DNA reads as TGTGCCAGCAGCTCCGACTCGATCTCCTACGAGCAGTACTTC.